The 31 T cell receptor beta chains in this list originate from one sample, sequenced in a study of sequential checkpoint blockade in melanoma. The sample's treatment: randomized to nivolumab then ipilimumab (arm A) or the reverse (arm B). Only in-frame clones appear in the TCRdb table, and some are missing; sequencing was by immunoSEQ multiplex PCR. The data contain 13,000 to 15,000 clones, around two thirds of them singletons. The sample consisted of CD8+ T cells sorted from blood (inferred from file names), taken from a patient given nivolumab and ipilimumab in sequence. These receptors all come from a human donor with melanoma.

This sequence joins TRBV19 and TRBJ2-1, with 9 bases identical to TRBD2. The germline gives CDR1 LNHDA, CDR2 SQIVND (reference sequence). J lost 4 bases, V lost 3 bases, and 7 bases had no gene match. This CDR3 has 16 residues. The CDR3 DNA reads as TGTGCCAGTAGTATTTCCGGGACTAGCAGTTACAATGAGCAGTTCTTC. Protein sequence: CASSISGTSSYNEQFF.

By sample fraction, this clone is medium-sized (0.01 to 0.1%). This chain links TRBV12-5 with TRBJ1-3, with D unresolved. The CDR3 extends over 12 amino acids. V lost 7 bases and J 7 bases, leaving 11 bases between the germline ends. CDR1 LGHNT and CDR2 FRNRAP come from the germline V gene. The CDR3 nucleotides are TGTGCTAGTGTGGAGGGATGGAACACCATATATTTT. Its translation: CASVEGWNTIYF.

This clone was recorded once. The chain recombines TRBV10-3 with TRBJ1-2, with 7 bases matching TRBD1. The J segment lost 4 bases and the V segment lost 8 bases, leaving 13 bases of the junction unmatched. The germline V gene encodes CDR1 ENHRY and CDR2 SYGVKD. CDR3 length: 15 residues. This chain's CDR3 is CAILDSIEGAYGYTF. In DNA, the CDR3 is TGTGCCATCCTAGACAGTATCGAGGGGGCCTATGGCTACACCTTC.

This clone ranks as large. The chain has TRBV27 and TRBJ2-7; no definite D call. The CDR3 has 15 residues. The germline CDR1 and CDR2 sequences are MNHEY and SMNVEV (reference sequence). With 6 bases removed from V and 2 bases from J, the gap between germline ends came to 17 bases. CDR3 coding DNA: TGTGCCAGCAGGAAAACAACCGTGCCTCCCTACGAGCAGTACTTC. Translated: CASRKTTVPPYEQYF.

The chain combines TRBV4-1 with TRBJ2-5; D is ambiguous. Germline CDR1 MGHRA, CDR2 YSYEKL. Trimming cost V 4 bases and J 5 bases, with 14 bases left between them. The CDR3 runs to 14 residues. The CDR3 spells CASSLSGGAETQYF. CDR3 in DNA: TGCGCCAGCAGCCTGTCGGGTGGCGCGGAGACCCAGTACTTC.

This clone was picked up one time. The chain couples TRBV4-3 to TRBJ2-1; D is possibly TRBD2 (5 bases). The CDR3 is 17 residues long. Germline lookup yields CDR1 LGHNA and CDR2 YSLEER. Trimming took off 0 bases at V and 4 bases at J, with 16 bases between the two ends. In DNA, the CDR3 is TGCGCCAGCAGCCAAGAGGACTGGGCAAGGGAATACAATGAGCAGTTCTTC. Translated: CASSQEDWAREYNEQFF.

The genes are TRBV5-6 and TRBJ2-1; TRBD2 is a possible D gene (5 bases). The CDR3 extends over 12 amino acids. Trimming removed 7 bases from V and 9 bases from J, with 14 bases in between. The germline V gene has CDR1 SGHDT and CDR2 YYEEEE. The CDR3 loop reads CASAREMSEQFF. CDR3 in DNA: TGTGCCAGCGCGAGGGAAATGAGTGAGCAGTTCTTC.

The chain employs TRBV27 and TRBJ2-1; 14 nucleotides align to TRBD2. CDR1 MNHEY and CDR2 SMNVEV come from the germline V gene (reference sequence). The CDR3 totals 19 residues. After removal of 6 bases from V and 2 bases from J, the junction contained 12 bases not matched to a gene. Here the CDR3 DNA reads TGTGCCAGCAGCCCCAAGACTAGCGGGAGGGCCCTTACCTACAATGAGCAGTTCTTC. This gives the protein CASSPKTSGRALTYNEQFF.

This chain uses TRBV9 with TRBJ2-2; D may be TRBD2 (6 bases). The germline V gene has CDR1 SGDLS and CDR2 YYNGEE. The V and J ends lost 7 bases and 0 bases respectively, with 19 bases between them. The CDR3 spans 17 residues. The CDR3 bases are TGTGCCAGCGCGAGGCCTAGCGTAGATGCGAACACCGGGGAGCTGTTTTTT. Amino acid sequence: CASARPSVDANTGELFF.

The CDR3 DNA sequence: TGTGCCAGCTACCCTTCGACTGACTATGGCTACACCTTC. As protein: CASYPSTDYGYTF. The gene calls are TRBV2 and TRBJ1-2; the D is unclear. Germline loops: CDR1 SNHLY, CDR2 FYNNEI. The CDR3 covers 13 residues. Trimming cost V 8 bases and J 3 bases, with 13 bases left between them.

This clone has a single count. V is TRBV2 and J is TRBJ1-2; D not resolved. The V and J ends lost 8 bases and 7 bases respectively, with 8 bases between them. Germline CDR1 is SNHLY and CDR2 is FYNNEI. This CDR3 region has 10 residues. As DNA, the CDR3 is TGTGCCAGCGAGACATTTGGCTACACCTTC. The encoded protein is CASETFGYTF.

As DNA, the CDR3 is TGTGCCAGCAGTGAATGGACAGGCTACAATGAGCAGTTCTTC. Its protein product is CASSEWTGYNEQFF. This chain joins TRBV6-1 and TRBJ2-1; 7 bases are a match to TRBD1. This CDR3 has 14 amino acids. The J segment lost 3 bases and the V segment lost 2 bases, leaving 1 base of the junction unmatched. The germline gives CDR1 MNHNS, CDR2 SASEGT.

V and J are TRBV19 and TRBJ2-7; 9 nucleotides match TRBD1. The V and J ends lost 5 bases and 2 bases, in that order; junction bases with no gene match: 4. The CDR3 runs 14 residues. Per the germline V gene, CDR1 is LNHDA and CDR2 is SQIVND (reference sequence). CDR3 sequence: CASSPGQGTYEQYF. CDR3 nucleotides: TGTGCCAGTAGTCCGGGACAGGGTACCTACGAGCAGTACTTC.

The CDR3 bases are TGTGCCAGCAGCAGCGGACAGGGAAATCAGCCCCAGCATTTT. Translated: CASSSGQGNQPQHF. The chain links TRBV5-6 to TRBJ1-5; 8 nucleotides agree with TRBD1. Germline V lookup: CDR1 SGHDT, CDR2 YYEEEE. There are 14 residues in the CDR3. Unmatched junction bases numbered 4, after V lost 4 bases and J lost 4 bases.

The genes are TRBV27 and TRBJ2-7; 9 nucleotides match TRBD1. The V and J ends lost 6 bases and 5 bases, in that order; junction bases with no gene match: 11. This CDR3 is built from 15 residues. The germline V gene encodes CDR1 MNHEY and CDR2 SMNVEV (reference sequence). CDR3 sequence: CASSGLGTGRDEQYF. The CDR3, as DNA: TGTGCCAGCAGCGGACTCGGGACAGGGAGGGACGAGCAGTACTTC.

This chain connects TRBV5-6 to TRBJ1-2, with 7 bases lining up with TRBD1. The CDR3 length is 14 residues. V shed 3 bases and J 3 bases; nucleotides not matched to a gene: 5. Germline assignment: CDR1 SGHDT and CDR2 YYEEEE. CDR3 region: CASSSWTGYYGYTF. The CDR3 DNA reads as TGTGCCAGCAGCTCTTGGACAGGATACTATGGCTACACCTTC.

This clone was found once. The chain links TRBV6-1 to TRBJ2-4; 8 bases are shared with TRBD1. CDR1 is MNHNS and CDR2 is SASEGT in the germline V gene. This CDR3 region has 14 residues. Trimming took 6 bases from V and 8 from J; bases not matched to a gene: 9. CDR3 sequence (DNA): TGTGCCAGCAGATGGACAGGGATTACGGACATTCAGTACTTC. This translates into CASRWTGITDIQYF.

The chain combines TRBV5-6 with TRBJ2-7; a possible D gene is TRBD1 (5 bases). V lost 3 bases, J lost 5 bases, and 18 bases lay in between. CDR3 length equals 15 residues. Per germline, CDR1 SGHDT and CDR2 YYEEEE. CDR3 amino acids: CASSSGWGLLDEQYF. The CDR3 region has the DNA TGTGCCAGCAGCTCTGGATGGGGCCTTTTAGACGAGCAGTACTTC.

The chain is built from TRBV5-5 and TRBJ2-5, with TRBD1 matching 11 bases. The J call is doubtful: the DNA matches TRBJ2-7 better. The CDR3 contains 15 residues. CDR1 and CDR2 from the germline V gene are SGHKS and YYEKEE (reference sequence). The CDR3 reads CASSLAGTGGYEQYF. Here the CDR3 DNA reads TGTGCCAGCAGCTTGGCCGGGACAGGGGGTTACGAGCAGTACTTC.

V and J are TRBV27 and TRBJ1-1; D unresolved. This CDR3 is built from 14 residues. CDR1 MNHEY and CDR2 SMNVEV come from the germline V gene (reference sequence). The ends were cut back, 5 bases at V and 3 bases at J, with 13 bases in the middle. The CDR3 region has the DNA TGTGCCAGCAGTCCAGTCTTTACCCACACTGAAGCTTTCTTT. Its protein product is CASSPVFTHTEAFF.

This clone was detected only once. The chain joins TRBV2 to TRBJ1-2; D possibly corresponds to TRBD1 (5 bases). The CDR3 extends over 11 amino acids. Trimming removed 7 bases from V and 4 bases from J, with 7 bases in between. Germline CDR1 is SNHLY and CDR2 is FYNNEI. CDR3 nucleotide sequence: TGTGCCAGCAAGGGGTTCTATGGCTACACCTTC. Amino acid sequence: CASKGFYGYTF. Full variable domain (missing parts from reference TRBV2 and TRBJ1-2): EPEVTQTPSHQVTQMGQEVILRCVPISNHLYFYWYRQILGQKVEFLVSFYNNEISEKSEIFDDQFSVERPDGSNFTLKIRSTKLEDSAMYFCASKGFYGYTFGSGTRLTVV.

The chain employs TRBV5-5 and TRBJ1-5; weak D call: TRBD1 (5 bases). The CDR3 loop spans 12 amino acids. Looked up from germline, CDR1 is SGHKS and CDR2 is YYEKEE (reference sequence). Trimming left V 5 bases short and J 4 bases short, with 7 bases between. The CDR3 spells CASSSGNQPQHF. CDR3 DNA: TGTGCCAGCAGTTCAGGGAATCAGCCCCAGCATTTT.

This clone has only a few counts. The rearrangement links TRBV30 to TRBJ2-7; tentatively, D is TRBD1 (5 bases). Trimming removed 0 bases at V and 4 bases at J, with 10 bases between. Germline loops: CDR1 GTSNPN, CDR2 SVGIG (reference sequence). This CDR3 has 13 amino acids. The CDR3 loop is CAWSVDMGYEQYF. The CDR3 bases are TGTGCCTGGAGTGTGGACATGGGATACGAGCAGTACTTC. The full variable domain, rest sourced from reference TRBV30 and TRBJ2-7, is SQTIHQWPATLVQPVGSPLSLECTVEGTSNPNLYWYRQAAGRGLQLLFYSVGIGQISSEVPQNLSASRPQDRQFILSSKKLLLSDSGFYLCAWSVDMGYEQYFGPGTRLTVT.

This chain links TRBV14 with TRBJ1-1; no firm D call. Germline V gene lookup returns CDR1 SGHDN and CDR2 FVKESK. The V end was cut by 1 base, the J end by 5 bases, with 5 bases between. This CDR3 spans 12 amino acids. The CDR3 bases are TGTGCCAGCAGCCAAGGAGGGACTGAAGCTTTCTTT. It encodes CASSQGGTEAFF.

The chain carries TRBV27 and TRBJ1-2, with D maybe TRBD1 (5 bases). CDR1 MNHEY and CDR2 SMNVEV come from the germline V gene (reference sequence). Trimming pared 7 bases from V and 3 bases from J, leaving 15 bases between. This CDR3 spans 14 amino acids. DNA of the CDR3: TGTGCCAGCACCTCTCCCGGGGGGGACTATGGCTACACCTTC. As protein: CASTSPGGDYGYTF.

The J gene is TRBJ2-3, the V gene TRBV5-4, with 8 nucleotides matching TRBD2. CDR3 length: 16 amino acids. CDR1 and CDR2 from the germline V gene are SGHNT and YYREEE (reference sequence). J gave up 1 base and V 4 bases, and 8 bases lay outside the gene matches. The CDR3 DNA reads TGTGCCAGCAGCAAGATGACTAGCGCCCGCACAGATACGCAGTATTTT. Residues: CASSKMTSARTDTQYF.

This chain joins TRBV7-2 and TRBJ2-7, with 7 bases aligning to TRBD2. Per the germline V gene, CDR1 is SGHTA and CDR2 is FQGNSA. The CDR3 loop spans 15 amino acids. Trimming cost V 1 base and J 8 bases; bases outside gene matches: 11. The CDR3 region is CASSLGSGLEGQQYF. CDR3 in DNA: TGTGCCAGCAGCTTAGGGTCTGGACTAGAGGGCCAGCAGTACTTC.

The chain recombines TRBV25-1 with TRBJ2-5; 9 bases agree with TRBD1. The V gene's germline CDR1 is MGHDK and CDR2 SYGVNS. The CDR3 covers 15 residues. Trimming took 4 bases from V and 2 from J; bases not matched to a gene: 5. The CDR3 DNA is TGTGCCAGCAGTGCTGATGGGACAGGGCAAGAGACCCAGTACTTC. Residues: CASSADGTGQETQYF. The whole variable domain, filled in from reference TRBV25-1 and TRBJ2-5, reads EADIYQTPRYLVIGTGKKITLECSQTMGHDKMYWYQQDPGMELHLIHYSYGVNSTEKGDLSSESTVSRIRTEHFPLTLESARPSHTSQYLCASSADGTGQETQYFGPGTRLLVL.

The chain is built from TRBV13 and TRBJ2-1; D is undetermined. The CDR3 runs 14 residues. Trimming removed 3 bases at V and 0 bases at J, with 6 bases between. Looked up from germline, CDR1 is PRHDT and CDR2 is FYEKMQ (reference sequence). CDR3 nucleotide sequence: TGTGCCAGCAGCTTTAGCTACTCCTACAATGAGCAGTTCTTC. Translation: CASSFSYSYNEQFF. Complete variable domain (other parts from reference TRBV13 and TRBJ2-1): AAGVIQSPRHLIKEKRETATLKCYPIPRHDTVYWYQQGPGQDPQFLISFYEKMQSDKGSIPDRFSAQQFSDYHSELNMSSLELGDSALYFCASSFSYSYNEQFFGPGTRLTVL.

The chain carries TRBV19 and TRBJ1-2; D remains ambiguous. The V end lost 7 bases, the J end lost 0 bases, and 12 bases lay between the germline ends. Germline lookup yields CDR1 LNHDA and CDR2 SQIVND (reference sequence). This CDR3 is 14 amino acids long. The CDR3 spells CASIGQSTNYGYTF. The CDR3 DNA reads TGTGCCAGTATTGGCCAGTCCACTAACTATGGCTACACCTTC.

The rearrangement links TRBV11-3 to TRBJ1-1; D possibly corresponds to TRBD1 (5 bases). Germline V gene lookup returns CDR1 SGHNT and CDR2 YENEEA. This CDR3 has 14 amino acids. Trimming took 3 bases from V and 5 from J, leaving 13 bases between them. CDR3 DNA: TGTGCCAGCAGCTTGAAAGGGGCGGGGACTGAAGCTTTCTTT. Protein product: CASSLKGAGTEAFF.